This T cell receptor beta chain stems from a study of T-cell memory formation after mild COVID-19. TCRdb recomputed calls from the 5' RACE reads with MiXCR, one row per CDR3 protein. The data hold about 140,000 distinct CDR3 sequences, with more than 13% observed a single time. The V gene end was trimmed by 0 bases and the J gene end by 0 bases; junction bases not matched to a gene: 4. Germline CDR1 is MNHEY and CDR2 is SVGEGT. There are 18 residues in the CDR3. The sequence derives from an adult woman who had mild COVID-19 (a few samples of this study predate the infection). Cell type and time point are not known. Sequencing used PBMCs or a T cell subset sorted from them (not recorded which). The chain recombines TRBV6-2 or TRBV6-3 with TRBJ2-1, with 11 nucleotides matching TRBD2. This CDR3 is CASSYSPLAGVSYNEQFF. The CDR3 nucleotides are TGTGCCAGCAGTTACTCGCCACTAGCGGGGGTCTCCTACAATGAGCAGTTCTTC.